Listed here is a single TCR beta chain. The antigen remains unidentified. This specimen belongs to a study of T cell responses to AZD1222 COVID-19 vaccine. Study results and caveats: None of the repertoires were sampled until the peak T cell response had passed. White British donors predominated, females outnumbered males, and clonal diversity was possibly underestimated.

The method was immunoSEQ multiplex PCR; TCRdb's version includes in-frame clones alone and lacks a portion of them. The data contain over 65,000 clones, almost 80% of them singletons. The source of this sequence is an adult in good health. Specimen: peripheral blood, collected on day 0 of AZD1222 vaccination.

CDR3 nucleotide sequence: TGCAGCGTTTCAACGTCCGGGGAGCTGTTTTTT. Translating gives CSVSTSGELFF. The rearrangement joins TRBV29-1 to TRBJ2-2; D unclear. This CDR3 comprises 11 residues. Deletions cut 5 bases from V and 6 bases from J, with 7 bases between. CDR1 and CDR2 (germline): SQVTM, ANQGSEA.